What follows are 27 T cell receptor beta chains derived from one specimen sequenced in a study of T cells in Graves' hyperthyroidism and ophthalmopathy. Researchers amplified the TCR beta CDR3 regions from RNA transcripts. Using the HTBI primer set, a first-round RT-PCR was run on the TCR CDR3. TCRdb redid the calling of the multiplex PCR reads with MiXCR, one entry per CDR3 protein. The sample records hundreds of thousands of distinct CDR3 sequences, more than 15% being singletons. Sequencing was performed on blood. These receptors came from a woman between 40 and 55 years old with Graves' ophthalmopathy.

This clonotype has at least ten counts. J is TRBJ2-3 and V is TRBV3-1; 8 nucleotides line up with TRBD1. Per germline, CDR1 LGHDT and CDR2 YNNKEL (reference sequence). J lost 2 bases, V lost 5 bases, and 12 bases had no gene match. The CDR3 loop spans 17 amino acids. CDR3 nucleotide sequence: TGTGCCAGCAGCGCACAGACAGGGGACGGGCTCACAGATACGCAGTATTTT. Residues: CASSAQTGDGLTDTQYF.

This clonotype showed up many times. The rearrangement joins TRBV28 to TRBJ2-7, with 9 positions matching TRBD1. V dropped 7 bases and J dropped 5; count of bases not matched to a gene: 9. Germline assignment: CDR1 MDHEN and CDR2 SYDVKM. CDR3 length: 14 amino acids. The CDR3: CASKRGQGAHEQYF. In DNA, the CDR3 is TGTGCCAGCAAGCGGGGACAGGGTGCCCACGAGCAGTACTTC.

This clonotype was seen many times. The V call is TRBV7-9, the J call TRBJ2-2, with D perhaps TRBD1 (5 bases). This CDR3 spans 16 amino acids. Trimming removed 4 bases from V and 1 base from J, with 13 bases in between. Germline V gene sequence: CDR1 SEHNR, CDR2 FQNEAQ (reference sequence). The CDR3 region is CASSYQGPLNTGELFF. CDR3 DNA: TGTGCCAGCAGCTACCAGGGTCCCCTGAACACCGGGGAGCTGTTTTTT.

This clonotype was seen more than once but under ten times. This chain connects TRBV18 to TRBJ1-4, with 7 nucleotides matching TRBD1. CDR3 size: 15 residues. The germline gives CDR1 KGHSH, CDR2 LQKENI. V lost 0 bases to trimming and J lost 8 bases; unmatched junction nucleotides: 6. CDR3 in DNA: TGTGCCAGCTCACCACCGGAGGGGGCTCGGGAAAAACTGTTTTTT. Translating gives CASSPPEGAREKLFF. Complete variable domain (other parts from reference TRBV18 and TRBJ1-4): NAGVMQNPRHLVRRRGQEARLRCSPMKGHSHVYWYRQLPEEGLKFMVYLQKENIIDESGMPKERFSAEFPKEGPSILRIQQVVRGDSAAYFCASSPPEGAREKLFFGSGTQLSVL.

V gene TRBV5-1 combines with J gene TRBJ2-5, with 7 bases aligning to TRBD1. The CDR3 has 14 amino acids. Germline V gene sequence: CDR1 SGHRS, CDR2 YFSETQ. V was pared by 7 bases and J by 1 base, with 7 bases of the junction left unmatched. This CDR3 reads CASRPRTGQETQYF. CDR3 sequence (DNA): TGCGCCAGCCGACCTCGGACAGGCCAAGAGACCCAGTACTTC.

The chain is built from TRBV10-3 and TRBJ2-3; TRBD2 matches at 11 bases. CDR1 is ENHRY, CDR2 SYGVKD, per germline. V was clipped by 2 bases and J by 5 bases; unmatched bases: 18. The CDR3 runs to 20 residues. CDR3 sequence (DNA): TGTGCCATCAGTGAGACGTTAGCGGGAGGGCCCCTTTTCAAACAAGATACGCAGTATTTT. This translates into CAISETLAGGPLFKQDTQYF.

This clonotype appeared many times. CDR3 in amino acids: CASSTGGGGTEAFF. The DNA of the CDR3 is TGTGCCAGCAGTACAGGGGGCGGGGGCACTGAAGCTTTCTTT. The rearrangement uses TRBV3-1 and TRBJ1-1, with 9 positions matching TRBD1. J was trimmed by 4 bases and V by 6 bases; bases with no gene match: 6. Germline V gives CDR1 LGHDT, CDR2 YNNKEL (reference sequence). This CDR3 spans 14 amino acids.

This clonotype was recorded only once. A much larger clone is a single base away; this may be a read error. V gene TRBV5-1 combines with J gene TRBJ2-3; the D gene is possibly TRBD1 (6 bases). Germline-derived CDR1 and CDR2 are SGHRS and YFSETQ. The CDR3 totals 14 residues. The CDR3 loop is CATSLGAYTDTQYF. The CDR3 region has the DNA TGCGCCACCAGCTTGGGGGCCTACACAGATACGCAGTATTTT.

This clonotype was seen only once. Just one base apart from a much larger clone, this may be a read error. Written as DNA, the CDR3 is TGTTCCAGTAGCAGGATCGGGGGAGTCGGGGAGCAGTACTTC. It is translated as CSSSRIGGVGEQYF. This chain joins TRBV19 and TRBJ2-7, with D possibly being TRBD2 (6 bases). This CDR3 comprises 14 residues. Per the germline V gene, CDR1 is LNHDA and CDR2 is SQIVND (reference sequence).

This clonotype occurred many times. J is TRBJ1-1 and V is TRBV7-2; tentative D call: TRBD1 (6 bases). The CDR3 is made up of 16 amino acids. V dropped 5 bases and J dropped 5 bases, with 21 bases sitting between them. In germline, CDR1 is SGHTA, CDR2 FQGNSA. The CDR3, as DNA: TGTGCCAGCAGCGTCACATCGACAGGCCGAGCAACTGAAGCTTTCTTT. It is translated as CASSVTSTGRATEAFF.

On this clonotype: A read error is likely, as this CDR3 ends without the conserved phenylalanine or tryptophan. J is TRBJ2-3 and V is TRBV7-6; D is ambiguous. CDR1 SGHVS and CDR2 FNYEAQ come from the germline V gene. This CDR3 has 13 residues. V gave up 2 bases and J gave up 2 bases, with 5 bases separating them. The CDR3 coding sequence is TGTGCCAGCAGCTTAAGTCCCACAGATACGCAGTATCTT. Residues: CASSLSPTDTQYL.

This clonotype was detected many times. V gene TRBV20-1 combines with J gene TRBJ2-3; D gene ambiguous. CDR1 and CDR2 from the germline V gene are DFQATT and SNEGSKA (reference sequence). The CDR3 loop spans 12 amino acids. V was shortened by 0 bases and J by 6 bases, with 7 bases between the two germline ends. The chain's CDR3 is CSARDVGDTQYF. DNA for the CDR3: TGCAGTGCTAGAGACGTAGGGGATACGCAGTATTTT.

This clonotype was detected a few times. V usage is TRBV4-1 and J usage is TRBJ2-7; D is possibly TRBD2 (6 bases). The CDR3 covers 14 residues. Per germline, CDR1 MGHRA and CDR2 YSYEKL. The V end lost 4 bases, the J end lost 2 bases, and 12 bases lay between the germline ends. The CDR3 loop is CASSLGTPAYEQYF. The DNA of the CDR3 is TGCGCCAGCAGCCTCGGGACTCCCGCCTACGAGCAGTACTTC.

This clonotype occurred many times. The chain employs TRBV20-1 and TRBJ1-2, with D perhaps matching TRBD1 (5 bases). V was shortened by 6 bases and J by 8 bases, with 13 bases between the two germline ends. The CDR3 totals 11 residues. The germline V gene encodes CDR1 DFQATT and CDR2 SNEGSKA (reference sequence). This CDR3 is CSAGPGKGYTF. CDR3 nucleotides: TGCAGTGCGGGTCCAGGGAAGGGCTACACCTTC.

This clonotype was seen a few times. The chain employs TRBV12-3 or TRBV12-4 and TRBJ2-7; the D gene is possibly TRBD2 (5 bases). The CDR3 loop spans 14 amino acids. The V gene lost 2 bases and the J gene lost 3 bases, with 11 bases spanning the gap. CDR3 DNA sequence: TGTGCCAGCAGTTTAAGCGGCCATGACTACGAGCAGTACTTC. Its translation is CASSLSGHDYEQYF.

This clonotype was counted many times. The rearrangement links TRBV18 to TRBJ2-1; D ambiguous. Germline CDR1 is KGHSH and CDR2 is LQKENI. V lost 2 bases and J 5 bases, leaving 13 bases between the germline ends. This CDR3 is 15 amino acids long. CDR3: CASSPFTTPDNEQFF. Here the CDR3 DNA reads TGTGCCAGCTCACCATTCACAACGCCGGACAATGAGCAGTTCTTC.

This chain connects TRBV5-1 to TRBJ2-5, with 8 bases that match TRBD1. V was clipped by 0 bases and J by 3 bases; unmatched bases: 4. Germline values: CDR1 SGHRS, CDR2 YFSETQ. The CDR3 runs to 15 residues. Here the CDR3 DNA reads TGCGCCAGCAGCTTGGGACAGGGGATTAAAGAGACCCAGTACTTC. It yields the protein CASSLGQGIKETQYF.

This clonotype was counted a few times. The chain uses TRBV5-6 and TRBJ2-5; D not certain. Germline lookup yields CDR1 SGHDT and CDR2 YYEEEE. The CDR3 length is 13 residues. The V and J ends lost 2 bases and 12 bases respectively, with 17 bases between them. The CDR3 DNA reads as TGTGCCAGCAGCTTACCCGGACCCGCCCTGGAGTACTTC. It codes for CASSLPGPALEYF.

This clonotype was seen more than once but under ten times. The chain is built from TRBV6-1 and TRBJ2-2; D unclear. This CDR3 is 13 amino acids long. V was trimmed by 3 bases and J by 5 bases, leaving 7 bases between them. Germline CDR1 reads MNHNS; CDR2 reads SASEGT. The DNA of the CDR3 is TGTGCCAGCAGTGACAGGATAACCGGGGAGCTGTTTTTT. Translated: CASSDRITGELFF.

The V gene is TRBV6-1, the J gene TRBJ2-6; D tentatively reads TRBD1 or TRBD2 (6 bases each). Germline CDR1 and CDR2: MNHNS and SASEGT. V was shortened by 2 bases and J by 4 bases, with 15 bases between the two germline ends. This CDR3 is 17 amino acids long. The CDR3 DNA follows: TGTGCCAGCAGTGAATGGGGGGCCTTCGGAGGGGCCAACGTCCTGACTTTC. This translates into CASSEWGAFGGANVLTF.

The rearrangement joins TRBV24-1 to TRBJ2-5, with 9 positions matching TRBD1. Trimming at V came to 5 bases and at J to 3 bases, leaving 6 bases not matched to a gene. This CDR3 has 15 residues. Germline V CDR1 and CDR2: KGHDR, SFDVKD. DNA for the CDR3: TGTGCCACCAGTGTTGGGGGGACAGGGAAAGAGACCCAGTACTTC. Encoded protein: CATSVGGTGKETQYF.

Comments on this clonotype: A junction end diverges from the germline sequence, so it may reflect a read error. This chain links TRBV20-1 with TRBJ1-1; maybe TRBD1 (6 bases). Per the germline V gene, CDR1 is DFQATT and CDR2 is SNEGSKA (reference sequence). The CDR3 is made up of 14 amino acids. CDR3 DNA sequence: TGCAGTGCAAGAGGGGCGGGACAGAACACTGAAGCTTTCTTT. As protein: CSARGAGQNTEAFF.

This clonotype was counted between two and nine times. This chain connects TRBV6-1 to TRBJ1-5, with TRBD1 identical over 7 bases. The CDR3 loop spans 13 amino acids. The germline V gene encodes CDR1 MNHNS and CDR2 SASEGT. The ends lost 5 bases at V and 4 bases at J; junction bases unmatched: 2. This CDR3 is CASSTGVNQPQHF. The DNA for the CDR3 is TGTGCCAGCAGTACAGGGGTAAATCAGCCCCAGCATTTT.

This clonotype was seen many times. V gene TRBV7-9 combines with J gene TRBJ2-5; the D gene could be TRBD1 or TRBD2 (5 bases each). V gave up 2 bases and J gave up 5 bases, with 15 bases separating them. In germline, CDR1 is SEHNR, CDR2 FQNEAQ (reference sequence). CDR3 length equals 15 residues. DNA of the CDR3: TGTGCCAGCAGCTTACGGGACCTCATACCCGAGACCCAGTACTTC. This gives the protein CASSLRDLIPETQYF. The full variable domain, with the rest looked up from reference TRBV7-9 and TRBJ2-5, is DTGVSQNPRHKITKRGQNVTFRCDPISEHNRLYWYRQTLGQGPEFLTYFQNEAQLEKSRLLSDRFSAERPKGSFSTLEIQRTEQGDSAMYLCASSLRDLIPETQYFGPGTRLLVL.

The rearrangement links TRBV6-1 to TRBJ2-5, with D possibly matching TRBD1 (5 bases). The CDR3 has 14 amino acids. Trimming stripped 5 bases from V and 7 bases from J, with 17 bases between. CDR1 is MNHNS and CDR2 is SASEGT in the germline V gene. The CDR3 coding sequence is TGTGCCAGCAGTCCCCAGGGTATTAAAGGGACCCAGTACTTC. Amino acids: CASSPQGIKGTQYF.

This clonotype was observed a few times. V usage is TRBV28 and J usage is TRBJ2-3; 7 bases line up with TRBD1. Germline V gene lookup returns CDR1 MDHEN and CDR2 SYDVKM. V shed 2 bases, J shed 3 bases, and the junction held 11 bases outside the gene matches. CDR3 length equals 17 residues. CDR3 DNA sequence: TGTGCCAGCAGTTTACCCCAGGGGGTAGGTGGGACAGATACGCAGTATTTT. Amino acids: CASSLPQGVGGTDTQYF.

This clonotype has ten or more counts. The V and J genes are TRBV6-1 and TRBJ2-5; TRBD1 matches at 7 bases. V trimming: 5 bases; J trimming: 5 bases; junction bases outside the gene matches: 5. CDR1 and CDR2 (germline): MNHNS, SASEGT. This CDR3 region has 13 residues. The CDR3 region has the DNA TGTGCCAGCAGTCCAGGGGGTTGGGAGACCCAGTACTTC. This sequence encodes CASSPGGWETQYF.